These 9 T cell receptor beta chains were sequenced from one sample in a study of CD8 T cells in Susac syndrome. Random hexamers were used to reverse transcribe an amount of about 0.5 to 1 ug RNA. TCRdb independently ran MiXCR on the immunoSEQ multiplex PCR reads; one entry per CDR3 protein. The sample holds around 100,000 distinct CDR3 sequences, around 95% seen once. Sequenced: CD8+ T cells from PBMCs. Every receptor here comes from a human donor with Susac syndrome.

V is TRBV7-6 and J is TRBJ2-7, with 8 positions matching TRBD1. From germline, CDR1 is SGHVS and CDR2 FNYEAQ. Trimming at V came to 1 base and at J to 5 bases, leaving 4 bases not matched to a gene. CDR3 length: 14 amino acids. The CDR3 coding sequence is TGTGCCAGCAGCTTAGGAGGGACAGGTAACGAGCAGTACTTC. Translation: CASSLGGTGNEQYF.

This chain uses TRBV25-1 with TRBJ2-1; TRBD2 is a possible D gene (5 bases). The germline V gene has CDR1 MGHDK and CDR2 SYGVNS. The CDR3 has 13 amino acids. The V and J ends lost 5 bases and 6 bases respectively, with 11 bases between them. Written as DNA, the CDR3 is TGTGCCAGCAGTTCTGGGGAGATCAATGAGCAGTTCTTC. It specifies CASSSGEINEQFF. Supplemented by reference TRBV25-1 and TRBJ2-1, the full variable domain reads EADIYQTPRYLVIGTGKKITLECSQTMGHDKMYWYQQDPGMELHLIHYSYGVNSTEKGDLSSESTVSRIRTEHFPLTLESARPSHTSQYLCASSSGEINEQFFGPGTRLTVL.

CDR3 sequence (DNA): TGTGCCAGCAGCTTAGTTGGCGGCGGAGAAAAACTGTTTTTT. Protein sequence: CASSLVGGGEKLFF. The V and J genes are TRBV7-2 and TRBJ1-4; D is unresolved. Between the trimmed V and J ends, which lost 1 base and 8 bases, there was a span of 11 bases. There are 14 residues in the CDR3. CDR1 and CDR2 (germline): SGHTA, FQGNSA.

The chain combines TRBV6-6 with TRBJ2-1; D perhaps matches TRBD1 (6 bases). Trimming took 5 bases from V and 2 from J, leaving 13 bases between them. CDR1 is MNHNY and CDR2 is SVGAGI in the germline V gene (reference sequence). This CDR3 has 15 residues. The CDR3 coding sequence is TGTGCCAGCAGTGATGGACAGTACGCCTACAATGAGCAGTTCTTC. Its translation: CASSDGQYAYNEQFF.

The rearrangement uses TRBV28 and TRBJ2-7; D is undetermined. Per germline, CDR1 MDHEN and CDR2 SYDVKM. V dropped 1 base and J dropped 5 bases, with 12 bases sitting between them. The CDR3 loop spans 14 amino acids. In DNA form, the CDR3 reads TGTGCCAGCAGTTTATCCACGCCCTGGGACGAGCAGTACTTC. Protein: CASSLSTPWDEQYF.

This chain links TRBV5-1 with TRBJ2-7; 7 bases are shared with TRBD1. The germline V gene has CDR1 SGHRS and CDR2 YFSETQ. J was trimmed by 5 bases and V by 4 bases; bases with no gene match: 15. The CDR3 extends over 16 amino acids. This CDR3 reads CASSPSPGTVSHEQYF. The CDR3 DNA reads as TGCGCCAGCAGCCCCAGCCCCGGGACAGTTTCCCACGAGCAGTACTTC.

The genes are TRBV4-1 and TRBJ2-7; D is unresolved. Trimming cost V 0 bases and J 6 bases, with 9 bases left between them. Germline CDR1 is MGHRA and CDR2 is YSYEKL. The CDR3 length is 13 residues. The CDR3 reads CASSQDSGREQYF. CDR3 DNA: TGCGCCAGCAGCCAAGACAGTGGGCGCGAGCAGTACTTC.

The chain combines TRBV12-3 or TRBV12-4 with TRBJ1-4, with D hard to call. Trimming left V 6 bases short and J 0 bases short, with 5 bases between. This CDR3 contains 13 residues. The DNA for the CDR3 is TGTGCCAGCAGACAACCAACTAATGAAAAACTGTTTTTT. Amino acid sequence: CASRQPTNEKLFF.

The rearrangement joins TRBV27 to TRBJ1-5; D is uncertain. CDR1 is MNHEY, CDR2 SMNVEV, per germline (reference sequence). Trimming cost V 5 bases and J 4 bases, with 3 bases left between them. CDR3 length: 11 amino acids. CDR3 region: CASSINQPQHF. For the CDR3, the DNA is TGTGCCAGCAGTATTAATCAGCCCCAGCATTTT.